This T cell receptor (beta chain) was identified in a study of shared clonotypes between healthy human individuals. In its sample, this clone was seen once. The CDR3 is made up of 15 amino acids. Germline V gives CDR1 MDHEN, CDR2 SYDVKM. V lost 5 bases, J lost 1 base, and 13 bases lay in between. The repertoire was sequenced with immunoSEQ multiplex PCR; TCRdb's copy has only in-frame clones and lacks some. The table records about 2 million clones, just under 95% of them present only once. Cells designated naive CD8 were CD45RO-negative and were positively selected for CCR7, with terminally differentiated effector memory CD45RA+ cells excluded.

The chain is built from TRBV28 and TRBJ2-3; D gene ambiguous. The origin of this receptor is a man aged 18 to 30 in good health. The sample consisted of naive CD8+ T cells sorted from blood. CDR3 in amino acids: CASSLRTERTDTQYF. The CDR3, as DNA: TGTGCCAGCAGTCTACGGACCGAGCGCACAGATACGCAGTATTTT.